These T cell receptor beta chains were read from a single sample in a study of preoperative IRX-2 immunotherapy in early breast cancer. Measured with immunoSEQ multiplex PCR; TCRdb has only the in-frame clones, and not every one. The sample includes roughly 34,000 clones, roughly nine tenths of them seen just once. Sequenced material: tumor tissue, taken after IRX-2 immunotherapy. The receptors come from a human donor with breast cancer. The CDR3 runs from the conserved cysteine through the conserved F or W. Each record gives: clone size, D gene, J gene, V gene, CDR3 protein, CDR3 DNA. D genes are given only for firm matches. Clone size, where shown, is once, few, many, or a class for clones that have expanded.

few . TRBJ1-6 TRBV6-8 CASSPDRSSYNSPLHF TGTGCCAGCAGCCCCGACAGGAGCTCCTATAATTCACCCCTCCACTTT
. TRBD1 TRBJ1-1 TRBV11-3 CASSLGQGFMNTEAFF TGTGCCAGCAGCTTGGGACAGGGATTCATGAACACTGAAGCTTTCTTT
. TRBD1 TRBJ1-5 TRBV6-8 CASSPGGTGNQPQHF TGTGCCAGCAGTCCCGGCGGGACAGGCAATCAGCCCCAGCATTTT
. . TRBJ2-1 TRBV6-8 CASSYSSGGIHNEQFF TGTGCCAGCAGTTACTCTTCCGGGGGCATCCACAATGAGCAGTTCTTC
once TRBD1 TRBJ1-5 TRBV15 CATSRGQGNQPQHF TGTGCCACCAGCAGGGGACAGGGGAATCAGCCCCAGCATTTT
. TRBD2 TRBJ2-5 TRBV15 CATSSRRLAEETQYF TGTGCCACCAGCAGCCGGCGACTAGCGGAAGAGACCCAGTACTTC
. . TRBJ1-1 TRBV29-1 CSVVPWGSMNTEAFF TGCAGCGTAGTCCCCTGGGGGAGCATGAACACTGAAGCTTTCTTT
. TRBD1 TRBJ1-2 TRBV6-8 CASKGQGVARGYTF TGTGCCAGCAAAGGACAGGGGGTTGCGCGAGGCTACACCTTC
. TRBD1 TRBJ1-3 TRBV5-1 CASSWDRADSGNTIYF TGCGCCAGCAGCTGGGACAGGGCCGACTCTGGAAACACCATATATTTT
. . TRBJ1-2 TRBV11-3 CASSLGVSGPRYGYTF TGTGCCAGCAGCTTGGGGGTTAGCGGGCCGCGGTATGGCTACACCTTC
. TRBD1 TRBJ1-1 TRBV11-3 CASSYSQGADTEAFF TGTGCCAGCAGCTACTCACAGGGGGCAGACACTGAAGCTTTCTTT
. . TRBJ2-3 TRBV7-2 CASSPTRGTSTDTQYF TGTGCCAGCAGCCCGACCCGCGGGACCAGCACAGATACGCAGTATTTT
once . TRBJ1-1 TRBV11-3 CASSLEHWGGEAFF TGTGCCAGCAGCTTAGAGCATTGGGGGGGAGAGGCTTTCTTT